This passage covers 20 T cell receptor beta chains from one sample sequenced in a study of blood T cell repertoires in COVID-19. Profiling relied on immunoSEQ multiplex PCR, and the TCRdb table lists in-frame clones only, not all of them. The data hold about 100,000 clones, with roughly nine tenths observed a single time. The specimen sequenced was peripheral blood. The receptors derive from a man aged 50 or older with active COVID-19.

The chain employs TRBV11-3 and TRBJ1-4, with D perhaps matching TRBD1 (5 bases). The germline V and J ends were trimmed by 6 bases and 8 bases, with 10 bases remaining between them. The CDR3 extends over 12 amino acids. Germline V gene lookup returns CDR1 SGHNT and CDR2 YENEEA. The CDR3 protein is CASSSDSEKLFF. The CDR3, as DNA: TGTGCCAGCAGTAGTGACAGCGAAAAACTGTTTTTT.

The gene calls are TRBV19 and TRBJ1-5; 8 bases line up with TRBD1. The CDR3 runs 16 residues. The germline V gene encodes CDR1 LNHDA and CDR2 SQIVND (reference sequence). V dropped 5 bases and J dropped 2; count of bases not matched to a gene: 8. The CDR3 spells CASSLSPGQGNQPQHF. DNA of the CDR3: TGTGCCAGTAGTCTGTCCCCGGGACAGGGCAATCAGCCCCAGCATTTT. Looking up the rest from reference TRBV19 and TRBJ1-5 gives the full variable domain: DGGITQSPKYLFRKEGQNVTLSCEQNLNHDAMYWYRQDPGQGLRLIYYSQIVNDFQKGDIAEGYSVSREKKESFPLTVTSAQKNPTAFYLCASSLSPGQGNQPQHFGDGTRLSIL.

This clone was recorded once. The chain links TRBV5-6 to TRBJ1-5, with a tentative D call TRBD1 (5 bases). Germline CDR1 reads SGHDT; CDR2 reads YYEEEE. The CDR3 runs to 16 residues. V shed 1 base and J shed 3 bases, with 14 bases lying between them. CDR3 sequence (DNA): TGTGCCAGCAGCTTGAGCGGGACCCTAATCAATCAGCCCCAGCATTTT. Its protein product is CASSLSGTLINQPQHF.

In regard to this clone: The identical CDR3 is also encoded by other nucleotide sequences in the sample. This chain links TRBV19 with TRBJ1-1, with 7 bases identical to TRBD1. Germline V gives CDR1 LNHDA, CDR2 SQIVND (reference sequence). The CDR3 runs 16 residues. V dropped 6 bases and J dropped 0; count of bases not matched to a gene: 10. The CDR3 loop reads CASRSWTGVMNTEAFF. As DNA, the CDR3 is TGTGCCAGTAGGAGCTGGACAGGCGTAATGAACACTGAAGCTTTCTTT.

The chain recombines TRBV29-1 with TRBJ1-2, with D possibly TRBD1 on 6 matching bases. Trimming cost V 5 bases and J 5 bases, with 12 bases left between them. The CDR3 totals 12 residues. Germline V gene lookup returns CDR1 SQVTM and CDR2 ANQGSEA. The CDR3 region has the DNA TGCAGCGTTCCCCGGGGGGCTTATGGCTACACCTTC. This translates into CSVPRGAYGYTF.

The chain carries TRBV3-1 (or the pseudogene TRBV3-2) and TRBJ2-3, with no clear D. The CDR3 sequence is 16 residues long. The germline gives CDR1 LGHDT, CDR2 YNNKEL (reference sequence). Between the trimmed V and J ends, which lost 2 bases and 0 bases, there was a span of 12 bases. For the CDR3, the DNA is TGTGCCAGCAGCCAAAGTTTTAGCCGAAGCACAGATACGCAGTATTTT. It codes for CASSQSFSRSTDTQYF.

The rearrangement joins TRBV14 to TRBJ1-1; D is unclear. V lost 0 bases to trimming and J lost 4 bases, with 9 bases between them. Per germline, CDR1 SGHDN and CDR2 FVKESK. The CDR3 is 14 amino acids. As DNA, the CDR3 is TGTGCCAGCAGCCAAGAATGGGCCGGCACTGAAGCTTTCTTT. Translated: CASSQEWAGTEAFF.

The chain is built from TRBV28 and TRBJ1-4, with 9 nucleotides matching TRBD1. Germline V gene sequence: CDR1 MDHEN, CDR2 SYDVKM. The J segment lost 4 bases and the V segment lost 5 bases, leaving 11 bases of the junction unmatched. CDR3 length: 17 residues. CDR3 residues: CASSPWPGQGSNEKLFF. The CDR3 coding sequence is TGTGCCAGCAGTCCTTGGCCTGGACAGGGGAGTAATGAAAAACTGTTTTTT.

V is TRBV19 and J is TRBJ1-5; D might be TRBD1 (5 bases). The CDR3 is 17 amino acids. The ends were cut back, 7 bases at V and 0 bases at J, with 19 bases in the middle. Germline values: CDR1 LNHDA, CDR2 SQIVND (reference sequence). The CDR3 sequence: CASNRGGVGYSNQPQHF. The CDR3 DNA follows: TGTGCCAGTAACCGGGGGGGAGTGGGCTATAGCAATCAGCCCCAGCATTTT.

This chain joins TRBV6-4 and TRBJ1-1, with D perhaps TRBD1 (5 bases). Trimming took 0 bases from V and 1 from J, leaving 9 bases between them. The germline V gene has CDR1 MRHNA and CDR2 SNTAGT. The CDR3 contains 15 residues. The CDR3 bases are TGTGCCAGCAGTGACTCATCCGGGGGGAACACTGAAGCTTTCTTT. It encodes CASSDSSGGNTEAFF.

The chain is built from TRBV6-5 and TRBJ2-1; 13 bases match TRBD2. Germline V gene lookup returns CDR1 MNHEY and CDR2 SVGAGI. This CDR3 spans 15 amino acids. J was trimmed by 8 bases and V by 6 bases; bases with no gene match: 7. The CDR3 region is CASSRTSGSVYEQFF. CDR3 coding DNA: TGTGCCAGCAGCCGGACTAGCGGGAGTGTCTATGAGCAGTTCTTC.

The table lists this clone with a count of one. The chain has TRBV5-1 and TRBJ1-2; D perhaps matches TRBD1 (6 bases). The CDR3 sequence is 13 residues long. The germline V gene has CDR1 SGHRS and CDR2 YFSETQ. Deletions cut 0 bases from V and 8 bases from J, with 11 bases between. The CDR3 protein is CASSLDRARGYTF. The CDR3, as DNA: TGCGCCAGCAGCTTGGACAGGGCTAGAGGCTACACCTTC.

The chain joins TRBV2 to TRBJ1-2; no reliable D call. The CDR3 is 13 residues long. The germline V gene has CDR1 SNHLY and CDR2 FYNNEI. Trimming cost V 2 bases and J 6 bases, with 10 bases left between them. Here the CDR3 DNA reads TGTGCCAGCAGTGAATCGGGGAAGGATGGCTACACCTTC. Translating gives CASSESGKDGYTF.

This clone is a singleton in its sample. The chain combines TRBV30 with TRBJ2-1; perhaps TRBD1 as D (5 bases). The V end lost 2 bases, the J end lost 8 bases, and 13 bases lay between the germline ends. The CDR3 is made up of 13 amino acids. Germline V gene sequence: CDR1 GTSNPN, CDR2 SVGIG (reference sequence). Here the CDR3 reads CAWSPQGPHEQFF. The CDR3 DNA sequence: TGTGCCTGGAGTCCTCAGGGTCCCCATGAGCAGTTCTTC.

This chain uses TRBV6-5 with TRBJ2-6; a possible D gene is TRBD1 (6 bases). This CDR3 has 14 residues. V lost 8 bases and J 2 bases, leaving 10 bases between the germline ends. CDR1 is MNHEY and CDR2 is SVGAGI in the germline V gene. This CDR3 is CASGRGTGANVLTF. The CDR3 bases are TGTGCCAGCGGCAGGGGTACTGGGGCCAACGTCCTGACTTTC.

V usage is TRBV5-5 and J usage is TRBJ2-3; D remains ambiguous. Between the trimmed V and J ends, which lost 3 bases and 6 bases, there was a span of 17 bases. The germline CDR1 and CDR2 sequences are SGHKS and YYEKEE (reference sequence). This CDR3 has 15 amino acids. For the CDR3, the DNA is TGTGCCAGCAGCTCGAGACTTCCGTCTGTGGATACGCAGTATTTT. Amino acids: CASSSRLPSVDTQYF.

V and J are TRBV2 and TRBJ2-1, with TRBD1 identical over 8 bases. The CDR3 consists of 15 residues. The germline gives CDR1 SNHLY, CDR2 FYNNEI. The trim removed 6 bases at V and 7 bases at J, leaving 11 bases unmatched. The CDR3 DNA is TGTGCCAGCAGCACCCAAAGGACAGGGCTAAATGAGCAGTTCTTC. Protein sequence: CASSTQRTGLNEQFF.

A few counts support this clone. The chain links TRBV28 to TRBJ2-7; D not resolved. V lost 0 bases, J lost 0 bases, and 6 bases lay in between. In germline, CDR1 is MDHEN, CDR2 SYDVKM. The CDR3 length is 14 residues. CDR3 nucleotide sequence: TGTGCCAGCAGTTTATGGGCCAGCTCCTACGAGCAGTACTTC. It specifies CASSLWASSYEQYF.

The chain uses TRBV9 and TRBJ1-1; 9 positions match TRBD1. Losses at the gene ends were 3 bases for V and 4 bases for J; bases not matched to a gene: 7. Germline V gives CDR1 SGDLS, CDR2 YYNGEE. This CDR3 is 15 amino acids long. The CDR3 is CASSAKQGASTEAFF. DNA of the CDR3: TGTGCCAGCAGCGCCAAACAGGGGGCGAGCACTGAAGCTTTCTTT. The variable domain in full, completed from reference TRBV9 and TRBJ1-1, reads DSGVTQTPKHLITATGQRVTLRCSPRSGDLSVYWYQQSLDQGLQFLIQYYNGEERAKGNILERFSAQQFPDLHSELNLSSLELGDSALYFCASSAKQGASTEAFFGQGTRLTVV.

The CDR3 is CASSLAGLSRSGANVLTF. The CDR3 DNA sequence: TGTGCCAGCAGCTTGGCTGGACTGAGCCGCTCTGGGGCCAACGTCCTGACTTTC. The chain combines TRBV5-4 with TRBJ2-6; possibly TRBD2 for D (5 bases). Germline V gene sequence: CDR1 SGHNT, CDR2 YYREEE (reference sequence). Trimming took 0 bases from V and 0 from J, leaving 13 bases between them. CDR3 length: 18 amino acids.